Below are 24 T cell receptor beta chains sequenced from a single sample in a study of shared clonotypes between healthy human individuals. Only in-frame clones appear in the TCRdb table, and some are missing; sequencing was by immunoSEQ multiplex PCR. The sample contains a few million clones, approximately 95% of which appear only once. Sequencing was performed on naive CD4+ T cells from PBMCs. Noted subset: CD45RA+ positively selected. The receptors were gathered from a man between 18 and 35 years old in good health. Some clones in this sample may be carry-over from other donors' samples.

This clone was recorded once. This sequence joins TRBV19 and TRBJ1-5; possible D gene TRBD1, 6 bases. Germline V gene sequence: CDR1 LNHDA, CDR2 SQIVND (reference sequence). V was trimmed by 9 bases and J by 6 bases, leaving 18 bases between them. This CDR3 spans 14 amino acids. The CDR3 DNA sequence: TGTGCCAGCACGCTTTACAGGGTCGGTCAGCCCCAGCATTTT. Amino acids: CASTLYRVGQPQHF.

Comment on this clone: At one end, the junction sequence differs from germline, possibly due to a read error. The gene calls are TRBV28 and TRBJ1-5; D remains unclear. This CDR3 spans 12 amino acids. Germline CDR1 reads MDHEN; CDR2 reads SYDVKM. CDR3 amino acids: CASSSEVAAQDF. The DNA for the CDR3 is TGTGCCAGCAGTTCGGAGGTGGCAGCTCAGGATTTT. Variable domain in full (rest from reference TRBV28 and TRBJ1-5): DVKVTQSSRYLVKRTGEKVFLECVQDMDHENMFWYRQDPGLGLRLIYFSYDVKMKEKGDIPEGYSVSREKKERFSLILESASTNQTSMYLCASSSEVAAQDFGDGTRLSIL.

The chain combines TRBV9 with TRBJ2-4; D is perhaps TRBD1 or TRBD2 (5 bases each). Germline lookup yields CDR1 SGDLS and CDR2 YYNGEE. CDR3 length equals 13 residues. The ends were cut back, 3 bases at V and 12 bases at J, with 16 bases in the middle. CDR3 in DNA: TGTGCCAGCAGCGCCCTAACGGGGCTCGATCAGTACTTC. Translating gives CASSALTGLDQYF.

The V and J genes are TRBV18 and TRBJ2-5; 10 bases are shared with TRBD1. CDR1 and CDR2 (germline): KGHSH, LQKENI. The CDR3 covers 14 residues. V lost 2 bases, J lost 5 bases, and 2 bases stayed unmatched. The CDR3 DNA is TGTGCCAGCTCACCAACGGGACAGGGGGAGACCCAGTACTTC. It encodes CASSPTGQGETQYF.

The chain recombines TRBV27 with TRBJ1-5, with D tentatively TRBD1 (6 bases). The CDR3 is 15 residues long. Per germline, CDR1 MNHEY and CDR2 SMNVEV (reference sequence). With 4 bases removed from V and 3 bases from J, the gap between germline ends came to 13 bases. CDR3 sequence (DNA): TGTGCCAGCAGTTCATACGACAGGCCCAATCAGCCCCAGCATTTT. It codes for CASSSYDRPNQPQHF.

The CDR3 DNA reads as TGTGCCAGCAGTGCTAGCGGAACACAAGGTCACGAGCAGTACTTC. As protein: CASSASGTQGHEQYF. J is TRBJ2-7 and V is TRBV28; TRBD2 matches 7 bases. V lost 5 bases, J lost 5 bases, and 12 bases stayed unmatched. Germline CDR1 reads MDHEN; CDR2 reads SYDVKM. The CDR3 spans 15 residues.

The J gene is TRBJ2-7, the V gene TRBV7-8; 8 nucleotides match TRBD1. This CDR3 has 16 residues. CDR1 SGHVS and CDR2 FQNEAQ come from the germline V gene. V shed 6 bases, J shed 0 bases, and the junction held 10 bases outside the gene matches. CDR3 sequence reads: CASRSNRGRGSYEQYF. The DNA for the CDR3 is TGTGCCAGCAGAAGTAACAGGGGGAGAGGCTCCTACGAGCAGTACTTC.

On this clone: Other DNA variants within this sample encode the same CDR3. V and J are TRBV28 and TRBJ2-5, with no clear D. The CDR3 is made up of 12 amino acids. V was shortened by 2 bases and J by 2 bases, with 3 bases between the two germline ends. Per germline, CDR1 MDHEN and CDR2 SYDVKM. The CDR3 reads CASSLGQETQYF. The CDR3 DNA reads as TGTGCCAGCAGTTTAGGGCAAGAGACCCAGTACTTC.

This chain connects TRBV5-1 to TRBJ1-1; D gene unclear. CDR1 is SGHRS and CDR2 is YFSETQ in the germline V gene. The CDR3 totals 14 residues. V lost 2 bases, J lost 6 bases, and 14 bases lay in between. The CDR3 loop is CASSFGRTDAEAFF. The CDR3 nucleotides read TGCGCCAGCAGCTTTGGCAGAACCGACGCTGAAGCTTTCTTT.

This sequence joins TRBV30 and TRBJ2-1; D uncertain. In germline, CDR1 is GTSNPN, CDR2 SVGIG (reference sequence). The ends were cut back, 1 base at V and 6 bases at J, with 7 bases in the middle. The CDR3 runs 12 residues. CDR3 loop: CAWSGRTNEQFF. The CDR3 coding sequence is TGTGCCTGGAGTGGAAGAACCAATGAGCAGTTCTTC. Full variable domain (missing parts from reference TRBV30 and TRBJ2-1): SQTIHQWPATLVQPVGSPLSLECTVEGTSNPNLYWYRQAAGRGLQLLFYSVGIGQISSEVPQNLSASRPQDRQFILSSKKLLLSDSGFYLCAWSGRTNEQFFGPGTRLTVL.

The V gene is TRBV25-1, the J gene TRBJ2-3; 7 bases fit TRBD2. The CDR3 length is 14 residues. V shed 6 bases, J shed 2 bases, and the junction held 5 bases outside the gene matches. The germline gives CDR1 MGHDK, CDR2 SYGVNS. As DNA, the CDR3 is TGTGCCAGCAGAATCGGACTAGACACAGATACGCAGTATTTT. Translating gives CASRIGLDTDTQYF.

V usage is TRBV4-2 and J usage is TRBJ2-3; 9 bases agree with TRBD2. Trimming cost V 1 base and J 5 bases; bases outside gene matches: 4. CDR1 is LGHNA and CDR2 is YNFKEQ in the germline V gene. The CDR3 contains 15 residues. The CDR3 loop is CASSQGSGRVDTQYF. DNA of the CDR3: TGTGCCAGCAGCCAAGGTAGCGGGAGAGTAGATACGCAGTATTTT.

The V call is TRBV5-1, the J call TRBJ2-3; 9 bases are shared with TRBD2. CDR1 and CDR2 (germline): SGHRS, YFSETQ. The CDR3 has 15 amino acids. Trimming removed 1 base from V and 5 bases from J; junction bases left unmatched: 5. The CDR3 reads CASSLQREVLDTQYF. In nucleotides, the CDR3 is TGCGCCAGCAGCTTGCAGCGGGAGGTTCTAGATACGCAGTATTTT.

The chain links TRBV10-2 to TRBJ2-1, with 12 bases that match TRBD1. The germline gives CDR1 WSHSY, CDR2 SAAADI. This CDR3 contains 15 residues. Germline trimming cut 6 bases from V and 12 bases from J; bases unmatched to any gene: 12. The CDR3 DNA is TGCGCCAGCAGAGAAACGGGACAGGGGGCTTTCGGGCAGTTCTTC. It encodes CASRETGQGAFGQFF.

The genes are TRBV30 and TRBJ2-2, with D perhaps assigned TRBD1 or TRBD2 (5 bases each). V lost 5 bases and J 4 bases, leaving 17 bases between the germline ends. The V gene's germline CDR1 is GTSNPN and CDR2 SVGIG (reference sequence). This CDR3 has 15 amino acids. The DNA for the CDR3 is TGTGCCTGGCACCGAGGGGATCTTCTCACCGGGGAGCTGTTTTTT. Its translation: CAWHRGDLLTGELFF.

The chain links TRBV2 to TRBJ1-3; TRBD1 agrees at 7 bases. V lost 4 bases to trimming and J lost 0 bases; unmatched junction nucleotides: 3. The CDR3 sequence is 15 residues long. CDR1 and CDR2 from the germline V gene are SNHLY and FYNNEI. CDR3 sequence (DNA): TGTGCCAGCAGTGCCCAGGGGGACTCTGGAAACACCATATATTTT. The encoded protein is CASSAQGDSGNTIYF.

The chain uses TRBV6-5 and TRBJ2-5; 7 positions match TRBD1. Germline assignment: CDR1 MNHEY and CDR2 SVGAGI. The CDR3 loop spans 15 amino acids. V lost 7 bases to trimming and J lost 1 base; unmatched junction nucleotides: 9. CDR3 sequence: CASIRSPGGQETQYF. In DNA, the CDR3 is TGTGCCAGCATAAGGTCCCCAGGGGGCCAAGAGACCCAGTACTTC.

The chain links TRBV28 to TRBJ2-6; tentatively, D is TRBD1 (6 bases). This CDR3 is built from 16 residues. Trimming cost V 6 bases and J 3 bases, with 15 bases left between them. From germline, CDR1 is MDHEN and CDR2 SYDVKM. CDR3 DNA: TGTGCCAGCAGCGTAGGTGGGGGCGGTGGGGCCAACGTCCTGACTTTC. Its translation is CASSVGGGGGANVLTF. The entire variable domain, with the rest obtained from reference TRBV28 and TRBJ2-6, is as follows: DVKVTQSSRYLVKRTGEKVFLECVQDMDHENMFWYRQDPGLGLRLIYFSYDVKMKEKGDIPEGYSVSREKKERFSLILESASTNQTSMYLCASSVGGGGGANVLTFGAGSRLTVL.

The genes are TRBV7-8 and TRBJ2-7; 10 bases align to TRBD2. Per the germline V gene, CDR1 is SGHVS and CDR2 is FQNEAQ. J gave up 2 bases and V 6 bases, and 7 bases lay outside the gene matches. CDR3 size: 15 residues. This CDR3 is CASRPKREGPYEQYF. CDR3 nucleotide sequence: TGTGCCAGCAGACCCAAGCGGGAGGGCCCCTACGAGCAGTACTTC.

The chain carries TRBV6-5 and TRBJ1-5; a possible D gene is TRBD1 (5 bases). Germline CDR1 reads MNHEY; CDR2 reads SVGAGI. Trimming removed 4 bases at V and 6 bases at J, with 16 bases between. There are 15 residues in the CDR3. Here the CDR3 DNA reads TGTGCCAGCAGTTTAGTCCTGGGGGATAGTCAGCCCCAGCATTTT. Amino acids: CASSLVLGDSQPQHF.

The gene calls are TRBV27 and TRBJ2-3; D is ambiguous. V dropped 3 bases and J dropped 2 bases, with 9 bases sitting between them. CDR3 size: 14 residues. Germline V lookup: CDR1 MNHEY, CDR2 SMNVEV (reference sequence). The CDR3 loop is CASSFGRYTDTQYF. CDR3 in DNA: TGTGCCAGCAGTTTCGGACGGTACACAGATACGCAGTATTTT.

The V call is TRBV19, the J call TRBJ1-5; D remains ambiguous. Trimming cost V 3 bases and J 10 bases, with 16 bases left between them. The CDR3 spans 14 residues. Germline V lookup: CDR1 LNHDA, CDR2 SQIVND (reference sequence). CDR3 DNA: TGTGCCAGTAGTATCCGGTGGTTGGTTATACCCCAGCATTTT. The encoded protein is CASSIRWLVIPQHF.

The V and J genes are TRBV5-1 and TRBJ1-6; TRBD1 aligns across 8 bases. Trimming removed 0 bases from V and 8 bases from J; junction bases left unmatched: 1. The CDR3 covers 14 residues. The germline V gene has CDR1 SGHRS and CDR2 YFSETQ. The CDR3 spells CASSLEQGDSPLHF. CDR3 nucleotide sequence: TGCGCCAGCAGCTTGGAACAGGGGGATTCACCCCTCCACTTT.

This clone came up a few times. This chain connects TRBV29-1 to TRBJ1-5; no firm D call. The CDR3 has 13 amino acids. The germline V gene encodes CDR1 SQVTM and CDR2 ANQGSEA. V lost 4 bases and J lost 0, with 7 bases in between. The CDR3, as DNA: TGCAGCGTTGGCCAAAATAGCAATCAGCCCCAGCATTTT. Encoded protein: CSVGQNSNQPQHF.